This TCR beta chain was found in a study of PD-L1 blockade in urothelial cancer. Turning to the study itself: Every 3 weeks, patients received intravenous atezolizumab 1,200 mg, beginning 2014.

Germline CDR1 is SGHAT and CDR2 is FQDESV (reference sequence). V shed 8 bases, J shed 4 bases, and the junction held 10 bases outside the gene matches. CDR3 length: 14 amino acids. Time point meaning: pretreatment peripheral blood. Only in-frame clones appear in the TCRdb table, and some are missing; sequencing was by immunoSEQ multiplex PCR. The table shows 80,000 to 90,000 clones, with under 90% occurring only once. The clonotype was recovered from a man aged 55 to 70 with urothelial cancer. The sequences come from PBMCs, collected around atezolizumab (anti-PD-L1) treatment. The chain has TRBV11-1 and TRBJ2-5, with 7 bases matching TRBD2. The CDR3 here is CASEPWGGRETQYF. DNA for the CDR3: TGTGCCAGCGAACCTTGGGGGGGACGAGAGACCCAGTACTTC.